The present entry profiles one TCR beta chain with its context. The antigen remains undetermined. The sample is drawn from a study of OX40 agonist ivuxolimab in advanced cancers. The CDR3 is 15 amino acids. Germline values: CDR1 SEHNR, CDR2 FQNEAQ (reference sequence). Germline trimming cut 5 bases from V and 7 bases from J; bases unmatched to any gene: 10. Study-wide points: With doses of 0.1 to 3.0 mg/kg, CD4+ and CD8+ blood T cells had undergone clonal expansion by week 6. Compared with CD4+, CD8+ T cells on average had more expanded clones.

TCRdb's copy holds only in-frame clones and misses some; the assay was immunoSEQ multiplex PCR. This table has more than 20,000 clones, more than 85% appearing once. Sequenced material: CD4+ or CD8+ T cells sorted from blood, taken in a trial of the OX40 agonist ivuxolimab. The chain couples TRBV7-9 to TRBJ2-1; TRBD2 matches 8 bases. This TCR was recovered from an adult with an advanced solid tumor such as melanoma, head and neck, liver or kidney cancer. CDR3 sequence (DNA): TGTGCCAGCAGCATCGCAGCGGGGGTTTTGAATGAGCAGTTCTTC. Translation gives CASSIAAGVLNEQFF.